These 6 T cell receptor beta chains came from one sample sequenced in a study of T cell responses to AZD1222 COVID-19 vaccine. Some clones are missing from TCRdb's copy, which holds only in-frame ones; the method was immunoSEQ multiplex PCR. The repertoire holds 50,000 to 65,000 clones, with 75% to 90% as singletons. The sequences come from peripheral blood, collected 28 days after the second AZD1222 dose. The receptors were gathered from an adult who received the AZD1222 COVID-19 vaccine.

The rearrangement uses TRBV5-5 and TRBJ1-3, with unresolved D. Germline assignment: CDR1 SGHKS and CDR2 YYEKEE (reference sequence). Trimming shortened V by 0 bases and J by 3 bases, and 10 bases separated the two germline ends. The CDR3 has 15 amino acids. The CDR3 reads CASSLAGDRGNTIYF. CDR3 bases: TGTGCCAGCAGCTTGGCCGGGGATCGTGGAAACACCATATATTTT.

The chain has TRBV6-6 and TRBJ1-4; D may be TRBD1 (5 bases). Germline assignment: CDR1 MNHNY and CDR2 SVGAGI (reference sequence). With 6 bases removed from V and 8 bases from J, the gap between germline ends came to 16 bases. The CDR3 length is 14 residues. CDR3 loop: CASSSVRVGEKLFF. DNA for the CDR3: TGTGCCAGCAGCTCCGTCAGGGTAGGAGAAAAACTGTTTTTT.

The chain uses TRBV28 and TRBJ2-2, with TRBD1 matching 8 bases. Germline CDR1 is MDHEN and CDR2 is SYDVKM. This CDR3 region has 15 residues. Trimming at V came to 6 bases and at J to 4 bases, leaving 7 bases not matched to a gene. The CDR3 coding sequence is TGTGCCAGCAGCTCGGTCAGGGGGCTCACCGGGGAGCTGTTTTTT. Its translation is CASSSVRGLTGELFF.

The V gene is TRBV24-1, the J gene TRBJ2-3; D possibly corresponds to TRBD1 (5 bases). The V gene's germline CDR1 is KGHDR and CDR2 SFDVKD. Trimming removed 4 bases at V and 2 bases at J, with 15 bases between. This CDR3 contains 16 residues. CDR3 residues: CATSDPSNRLTDTQYF. DNA of the CDR3: TGTGCCACCAGTGACCCATCGAACAGGCTCACAGATACGCAGTATTTT.

The genes are TRBV2 and TRBJ2-7; D might be TRBD2 (5 bases). This CDR3 spans 12 amino acids. Trimming pared 6 bases from V and 6 bases from J, leaving 12 bases between. Per the germline V gene, CDR1 is SNHLY and CDR2 is FYNNEI. For the CDR3, the DNA is TGTGCCAGCAGCTTTCGGGGTATCGAGCAGTACTTC. Protein: CASSFRGIEQYF.

Regarding this clone: The junction shows a germline mismatch at one end, possibly a read error. J is TRBJ1-1 and V is TRBV30, with TRBD1 matching over 7 bases. The CDR3 has 12 residues. Looked up from germline, CDR1 is GTSNPN and CDR2 is SVGIG (reference sequence). This CDR3 reads CAWLRQGPESFF. CDR3 in DNA: TGTGCCTGGCTAAGACAGGGCCCTGAATCTTTCTTT.